Below, 5 T cell receptor beta chains from the same sample are listed, as sequenced in a study of cytomegalovirus exposure and HLA in healthy donors. The PCR ran on 60 Vbeta and 13 Jbeta primers. Assay used: immunoSEQ multiplex PCR; TCRdb lists only in-frame clones, some missing. The sample yields some 120,000 clones, more than 9% seen once. The specimen was PBMCs. The receptors come from a woman in her late teens or twenties in good health and CMV-seropositive.

This chain joins TRBV5-6 and TRBJ1-2, with D perhaps matching TRBD1 (5 bases). Trimming took 6 bases from V and 4 from J, leaving 19 bases between them. The germline CDR1 and CDR2 sequences are SGHDT and YYEEEE. CDR3 length: 15 residues. The CDR3 sequence: CASTSRGAYAYGYTF. DNA of the CDR3: TGTGCCAGCACCTCAAGGGGCGCATACGCCTATGGCTACACCTTC.

V and J are TRBV28 and TRBJ1-2; TRBD1 matches 10 bases. Germline loops: CDR1 MDHEN, CDR2 SYDVKM. This CDR3 is 14 amino acids long. Germline trimming cut 6 bases from V and 4 bases from J; bases unmatched to any gene: 5. CDR3 DNA: TGTGCCAGCAGAGGGGGACAGGGGCTCTATGGCTACACCTTC. It encodes CASRGGQGLYGYTF.

The CDR3 sequence: CASSLTRESGELFF. Written as DNA, the CDR3 is TGTGCCAGCAGCTTAACGAGGGAGTCCGGGGAGCTGTTTTTT. V is TRBV7-3 and J is TRBJ2-2, with D perhaps TRBD2 (5 bases). There are 14 residues in the CDR3. V lost 0 bases and J 6 bases, leaving 8 bases between the germline ends. Germline CDR1 and CDR2: SGHTA and FQGTGA.

This clone has just a few counts. The chain couples TRBV12-5 to TRBJ1-1; D ambiguous. Germline V gives CDR1 LGHNT, CDR2 FRNRAP. The V end was cut by 2 bases, the J end by 2 bases, with 6 bases between. CDR3 length: 13 residues. In DNA form, the CDR3 reads TGTGCTAGTGGTTTGTCAGTTAACACTGAAGCTTTCTTT. This encodes CASGLSVNTEAFF.

The V and J genes are TRBV19 and TRBJ1-5; D unclear. V was clipped by 3 bases and J by 5 bases, with 5 bases between them. This CDR3 has 12 residues. Germline CDR1 reads LNHDA; CDR2 reads SQIVND (reference sequence). This CDR3 is CASSIPDQPQHF. DNA of the CDR3: TGTGCCAGTAGTATCCCAGATCAGCCCCAGCATTTT.